The T cell receptor beta chain under discussion was sequenced for a study of radiotherapy plus CTLA-4 blockade in lung cancer listed by TCRdb under 2018. For the wider study: Among the enrolled patients, around 19% had an objective response, and about 30% reached disease control. Study-wide conclusions, independent of this receptor: Early dynamic changes in blood T cell clones, together with increased serum interferon-beta after radiation, were reported as the strongest predictors of response. TCR clones derived from tumors expanded in peripheral blood after treatment with radiotherapy and ipilimumab.

Of note for this clone: The clone's antigen remains unknown. Base qualities are missing; no much larger clone stands one base away.

In this study, focal radiation therapy paired with CTLA-4 blockade (ipilimumab) was tested in patients who had chemo-refractory metastatic non-small-cell lung cancer. Libraries were made using the immunoSEQ multiplex PCR assay. TCRdb mirrors the immuneACCESS table, restricted to in-frame sequences. Some clones are absent from its copies; in checked studies, under half trace to an unresolved V gene, and the reason for the others is unknown. Present in this sample are about 66,000 clones, around 81% of which were seen just once. The ten largest clones capture about 4.2% of the sample. The origin of this receptor is a human donor with non-small cell lung cancer who had a partial response to radiotherapy plus ipilimumab. The sequenced sample was peripheral blood, obtained from a patient treated with radiotherapy plus ipilimumab.

The DNA sequence reads TGTGCCAGCTCACCGTCGAGGGTGGGCGAGACCCAGTACTTC. It translates to CASSPSRVGETQYF. The chain employs TRBV18 and TRBJ2-5; TRBD2 might be the D gene, on 5 matching bases. Sequences KGHSH (CDR1) and LQKENI (CDR2) are obtained from the germline V gene. Relative to germline, V is 3 bases shorter and J is 5 bases shorter, with 13 bases between their ends. From the cysteine up to the phenylalanine, the CDR3 has a length of 14 residues. Only the CDR3 DNA stays, 42 bases, in frame from base 1.